The 26 T cell receptor beta chains listed next were all sequenced from one sample in a study of patients and donors after allogeneic stem cell transplantation. TCRdb re-called the RT-PCR reads through MiXCR, storing one row per CDR3 protein. The repertoire includes 90,000 to 130,000 distinct CDR3 sequences, roughly 37% of them detected once, and around 26% sits in the top ten. Input material: blood, either unsorted or a sorted T cell fraction (not recorded which). The receptors shown here come from a human donor who was either an allogeneic HSCT recipient or a stem cell or donor lymphocyte infusion donor (not recorded which). It is not recorded whose cells these are; they may come from a transplant donor.

The CDR3 DNA sequence: TGTGCCAGCAGTGTAAACAGGCTGAACACTGAAGCTTTCTTT. It yields the protein CASSVNRLNTEAFF. This chain uses TRBV2 with TRBJ1-1, with D possibly being TRBD1 (5 bases). Germline V gives CDR1 SNHLY, CDR2 FYNNEI. Between the trimmed V and J ends, which lost 4 bases and 0 bases, there was a span of 9 bases. The CDR3 has 14 residues.

This clonotype showed up just a few times. This chain joins TRBV20-1 and TRBJ1-5, with D unclear. CDR3 length equals 16 residues. The V gene's germline CDR1 is DFQATT and CDR2 SNEGSKA (reference sequence). V dropped 0 bases and J dropped 0 bases, with 12 bases sitting between them. The CDR3, as DNA: TGCAGTGCTAGAGATGGTAAAGAACCTAGCAATCAGCCCCAGCATTTT. Protein: CSARDGKEPSNQPQHF.

The CDR3 bases are TGCAGCGTTGAAGCAGGGACAGCCAAAAACATTCAGTACTTC. Protein: CSVEAGTAKNIQYF. This chain links TRBV29-1 with TRBJ2-4; D possibly uses TRBD1 or TRBD2 (5 bases each). Germline loops: CDR1 SQVTM, CDR2 ANQGSEA. This CDR3 region has 14 residues. Deletions cut 1 base from V and 0 bases from J, with 7 bases between.

J is TRBJ2-7 and V is TRBV5-1; D remains unclear. Deletions cut 0 bases from V and 6 bases from J, with 19 bases between. CDR1 is SGHRS, CDR2 YFSETQ, per germline. The CDR3 covers 16 residues. This chain's CDR3 is CASSLEPRPLPTEQYF. The CDR3 region has the DNA TGCGCCAGCAGCTTGGAACCCAGGCCCCTCCCTACCGAGCAGTACTTC.

The rearrangement links TRBV7-9 to TRBJ2-7; the match to TRBD2 covers 7 bases. The CDR3 spans 14 residues. Unmatched junction bases numbered 2, after V lost 1 base and J lost 2 bases. The germline CDR1 and CDR2 sequences are SEHNR and FQNEAQ (reference sequence). CDR3 amino acids: CASSLERGTYEQYF. CDR3 sequence (DNA): TGTGCCAGCAGCTTAGAGCGGGGAACCTACGAGCAGTACTTC.

The rearrangement links TRBV4-2 to TRBJ1-2; TRBD1 might be the D (6 bases). V lost 1 base, J lost 8 bases, and 8 bases lay in between. The CDR3 spans 12 residues. Germline V gene sequence: CDR1 LGHNA, CDR2 YNFKEQ. The CDR3 reads CASSQVTGGYTF. The CDR3 region has the DNA TGTGCCAGCAGCCAAGTTACAGGGGGCTACACCTTC.

The CDR3 loop reads CSAISGKATDTQYF. CDR3 DNA sequence: TGCAGTGCCATTAGCGGGAAAGCCACAGATACGCAGTATTTT. J is TRBJ2-3 and V is TRBV20-1; 8 positions match TRBD2. Trimming cost V 6 bases and J 2 bases; bases outside gene matches: 7. In germline, CDR1 is DFQATT, CDR2 SNEGSKA (reference sequence). The CDR3 covers 14 residues.

The V gene is TRBV10-3, the J gene TRBJ2-2; D perhaps matches TRBD1 (6 bases). The CDR3 spans 14 residues. Per the germline V gene, CDR1 is ENHRY and CDR2 is SYGVKD. V lost 7 bases to trimming and J lost 1 base, with 10 bases between them. The CDR3 region is CAIKVTGNTGELFF. The CDR3 nucleotides read TGTGCCATCAAGGTGACAGGGAACACCGGGGAGCTGTTTTTT.

The chain employs TRBV12-3 or TRBV12-4 and TRBJ1-1; D might be TRBD1 (6 bases). This CDR3 has 15 amino acids. V was trimmed by 7 bases and J by 5 bases, leaving 20 bases between them. The DNA of the CDR3 is TGTGCCAGCACGCAATTCCCGGGGGCGCAAACTGAAGCTTTCTTT. It specifies CASTQFPGAQTEAFF.

There are a few counts of this clonotype. The DNA of the CDR3 is TGCAGCGTTGGGGCGGGGAACTATGGCTACACCTTC. Its translation is CSVGAGNYGYTF. This chain uses TRBV29-1 with TRBJ1-2, with D uncertain. The V end lost 4 bases, the J end lost 2 bases, and 8 bases lay between the germline ends. This CDR3 spans 12 amino acids. CDR1 and CDR2 (germline): SQVTM, ANQGSEA.

This clonotype showed up just a few times. The chain carries TRBV10-3 and TRBJ2-1; D might be TRBD2 (6 bases). Germline CDR1 and CDR2: ENHRY and SYGVKD. Trimming left V 1 base short and J 6 bases short, with 13 bases between. This CDR3 has 15 residues. CDR3 coding DNA: TGTGCCATCAGTGAGTGGGGAGCGGGTTTCAATGAGCAGTTCTTC. It specifies CAISEWGAGFNEQFF.

The chain employs TRBV7-2 and TRBJ1-2, with a possible D match to TRBD1 (6 bases). Germline V gene lookup returns CDR1 SGHTA and CDR2 FQGNSA. Trimming stripped 4 bases from V and 5 bases from J, with 17 bases between. The CDR3 contains 15 residues. CDR3 nucleotide sequence: TGTGCCAGCAGCTCGAACAGGGCCCGAATTTATGGCTACACCTTC. It is translated as CASSSNRARIYGYTF.

The V gene is TRBV4-3, the J gene TRBJ1-4, with TRBD1 matching 7 bases. The CDR3 runs to 14 residues. From germline, CDR1 is LGHNA and CDR2 YSLEER. V lost 3 bases and J lost 6; bases outside the gene matches: 4. The CDR3 region has the DNA TGCGCCAGCAGCCAGACAGGGTCTGATGAAAAACTGTTTTTT. Residues: CASSQTGSDEKLFF.

The chain is built from TRBV18 and TRBJ2-7; D might be TRBD2 (6 bases). The CDR3 length is 13 residues. Germline-derived CDR1 and CDR2 are KGHSH and LQKENI. Trimming stripped 3 bases from V and 2 bases from J, with 8 bases between. The CDR3 coding sequence is TGTGCCAGCTCACCCCCGGGAGCCTACGAGCAGTACTTC. This translates into CASSPPGAYEQYF.

This clonotype was counted only a few times. This chain's CDR3 is CASSPWAHYGYTF. Written as DNA, the CDR3 is TGTGCCAGCTCACCCTGGGCCCACTATGGCTACACCTTC. V usage is TRBV18 and J usage is TRBJ1-2; D not certain. The CDR3 covers 13 residues. Germline V gene data show CDR1 as KGHSH and CDR2 as LQKENI. Deletions cut 3 bases from V and 3 bases from J, with 8 bases between. Looking up the rest from reference TRBV18 and TRBJ1-2 gives the full variable domain: NAGVMQNPRHLVRRRGQEARLRCSPMKGHSHVYWYRQLPEEGLKFMVYLQKENIIDESGMPKERFSAEFPKEGPSILRIQQVVRGDSAAYFCASSPWAHYGYTFGSGTRLTVV.

This clonotype was seen a handful of times. The CDR3 loop reads CAILSDPLDVNEQFF. The CDR3 DNA follows: TGTGCCATCCTATCCGACCCTCTAGACGTCAATGAGCAGTTCTTC. The V gene is TRBV12-3 or TRBV12-4, the J gene TRBJ2-1; D ambiguous. The germline V and J ends were trimmed by 10 bases and 6 bases, with 22 bases remaining between them. The CDR3 loop spans 15 amino acids.

This rearrangement joins TRBV13 to TRBJ2-2; D is undetermined. Trimming took 5 bases from V and 0 from J, leaving 16 bases between them. Germline-derived CDR1 and CDR2 are PRHDT and FYEKMQ (reference sequence). The CDR3 has 17 residues. The DNA of the CDR3 is TGTGCCAGCAGCCCCTCGACCTACCTTGCGAACACCGGGGAGCTGTTTTTT. It encodes CASSPSTYLANTGELFF.

The chain joins TRBV4-2 to TRBJ2-7; TRBD2 agrees at 8 bases. This CDR3 spans 20 amino acids. Germline V gene lookup returns CDR1 LGHNA and CDR2 YNFKEQ. The J segment lost 2 bases and the V segment lost 0 bases, leaving 18 bases of the junction unmatched. This chain's CDR3 is CASSQDRLAGLVGFTYEQYF. The CDR3, as DNA: TGTGCCAGCAGCCAAGATCGGTTAGCGGGATTAGTTGGGTTTACCTACGAGCAGTACTTC.

The gene calls are TRBV6-1 and TRBJ2-5; no firm D call. Looked up from germline, CDR1 is MNHNS and CDR2 is SASEGT. The CDR3 contains 13 residues. V was trimmed by 10 bases and J by 2 bases, leaving 14 bases between them. Written as DNA, the CDR3 is TGTGCCACCACCCGGGTTGGGCAAGAGACCCAGTACTTC. This gives the protein CATTRVGQETQYF.

V gene TRBV5-5 combines with J gene TRBJ2-7, with D possibly matching TRBD1 (6 bases). In germline, CDR1 is SGHKS, CDR2 YYEKEE (reference sequence). V was pared by 2 bases and J by 2 bases, with 8 bases between. The CDR3 is 13 residues long. The CDR3 coding sequence is TGTGCCAGCAGCTTTACAGGGACCTACGAGCAGTACTTC. Residues: CASSFTGTYEQYF.

This clonotype was found a few times. V gene TRBV7-2 combines with J gene TRBJ1-1; D is unclear. Germline V gene sequence: CDR1 SGHTA, CDR2 FQGNSA. There are 15 residues in the CDR3. Trimming took off 1 base at V and 0 bases at J, with 9 bases between the two ends. CDR3 amino acids: CASSLVRSLNTEAFF. In nucleotides, the CDR3 is TGTGCCAGCAGCTTAGTTCGGTCCCTGAACACTGAAGCTTTCTTT.

The sample holds a few counts of this clonotype. The CDR3 sequence: CASSLVRAGGYGYTF. CDR3 in DNA: TGTGCCAGCAGCTTAGTCAGGGCGGGAGGCTATGGCTACACCTTC. The rearrangement joins TRBV7-2 to TRBJ1-2; D is possibly TRBD1 (5 bases). V lost 1 base to trimming and J lost 4 bases, with 13 bases between them. Germline CDR1 is SGHTA and CDR2 is FQGNSA. CDR3 size: 15 residues.

The gene calls are TRBV5-8 and TRBJ1-5, with D unclear. Germline CDR1 SGHTS, CDR2 YDEGEE. The CDR3 runs to 13 residues. V lost 0 bases and J lost 6, with 7 bases in between. CDR3 bases: TGTGCCAGCAGCTTGGAGAGGTTTCAGCCCCAGCATTTT. Amino acid sequence: CASSLERFQPQHF.

In this sample, this clonotype turned up a few times. The V gene is TRBV6-1, the J gene TRBJ1-5, with unresolved D. The CDR3 is made up of 12 amino acids. Germline V gene lookup returns CDR1 MNHNS and CDR2 SASEGT. Trimming stripped 7 bases from V and 4 bases from J, with 8 bases between. In DNA, the CDR3 is TGTGCCAGCACGGACGCTAATCAGCCCCAGCATTTT. It is translated as CASTDANQPQHF.

The J gene is TRBJ2-5, the V gene TRBV4-1, with 12 bases matching TRBD2. V shed 1 base and J 5 bases; nucleotides not matched to a gene: 2. The CDR3 contains 15 residues. CDR1 and CDR2 (germline): MGHRA, YSYEKL. The CDR3 is CASSQGGTSGETQYF. CDR3 nucleotides: TGCGCCAGCAGCCAAGGCGGGACTAGCGGGGAGACCCAGTACTTC.

This chain connects TRBV18 to TRBJ1-4; D unresolved. V shed 3 bases and J shed 0 bases, with 8 bases lying between them. Germline V lookup: CDR1 KGHSH, CDR2 LQKENI. CDR3 length: 15 residues. The CDR3 bases are TGTGCCAGCTCACCGGTGGTCGCAACTAATGAAAAACTGTTTTTT. Its protein is CASSPVVATNEKLFF.